This TCR beta chain was identified in a study of blood T cell repertoires in COVID-19. Study information: PBMCs, B-cell-depleted T cells, or T cells were the source of the cDNA or gDNA that made up the material.

V shed 1 base and J shed 1 base, with 10 bases lying between them. The CDR3 covers 15 residues. CDR1 SGHNT and CDR2 YENEEA come from the germline V gene. The repertoire was sequenced with immunoSEQ multiplex PCR; TCRdb's copy has only in-frame clones and lacks some. Among roughly 250,000 clones listed, more than 65% were seen once. The rearrangement joins TRBV11-3 to TRBJ1-1, with a weak D call TRBD1 (5 bases). This clonotype was obtained from a person aged 65 to 85 with COVID-19, enrolled during active disease. Source material: peripheral blood. The CDR3 here is CASSLGGYSNTEAFF. In nucleotides, the CDR3 is TGTGCCAGCAGCTTAGGGGGCTACTCGAACACTGAAGCTTTCTTT.